This T cell receptor (beta chain) originates from a study of CD8 T cells in Susac syndrome. V was trimmed by 6 bases and J by 8 bases, leaving 28 bases between them. The CDR3 totals 17 residues. The controls, all healthy donors, were matched for age and sex. RNA amounts of roughly 0.5 to 1 ug underwent reverse transcription with random hexamers. An immunoSEQ multiplex PCR amplified TCR beta CDR3 over 54 Vbeta and 13 Jbeta. TCRdb processed the immunoSEQ multiplex PCR reads anew with MiXCR; each CDR3 protein has one entry. The sample has over 100,000 distinct CDR3 sequences; under 95% are singletons. Input material: CD8+ T cells from PBMCs. The source of this sequence is a human donor in good health. The chain joins TRBV12-3 or TRBV12-4 to TRBJ1-2; the D is unclear. CDR3 DNA: TGTGCCAGCAGACCTTCCACGCTCTCCGCAGCCGTCCTGGGCTACACCTTC. This encodes CASRPSTLSAAVLGYTF.